Listed below are T cell receptor beta chains from one sample, sequenced in a study of CD8+CD57+ T cells in acquired aplastic anemia. TCRdb analysed the reads with MiXCR anew, one entry per CDR3 protein. The sample lists around 15,000 distinct CDR3 sequences, over 35% occurring once. Sequencing was carried out using CD8+CD57+ T cells sorted from PBMCs. The receptors shown here come from a human donor with aplastic anemia. Each CDR3 is given with its conserved first and last residue. D genes are given only for firm matches. For some rows the clone size is stated as once, few or many, or as a class when expanded; others skip it.

DNA	CDR3	J	size	D	V
TGTGCCACCAGCAGCTTTTCGCGGGGGGACAATGAGCAGTTCTTC	CATSSFSRGDNEQFF	TRBJ2-1	-	TRBD2	TRBV15
TGTGCCAGCAGCGCCGGGACTAGCGTGTCCTACAATGAGCAGTTCTTC	CASSAGTSVSYNEQFF	TRBJ2-1	few	TRBD2	TRBV6-5
TGTGCCAGCCAGGCTAGCGGGACCTCGAGCGAGCAGTACTTC	CASQASGTSSEQYF	TRBJ2-7	-	TRBD2	TRBV6-2/TRBV6-3
TGTGCCAGCAGTTACTCCAACAGGGTAAGGGTCGAGCAGTACTTC	CASSYSNRVRVEQYF	TRBJ2-7	many	-	TRBV6-6
TGTGCCAGCAGCCCTTGGACAGGGAACACCGGGGAGCTGTTTTTT	CASSPWTGNTGELFF	TRBJ2-2	few	TRBD1	TRBV7-9
TGTGCCAGCAGTGCCAACAGGGGGCGTAGGTACACTGAAGCTTTCTTT	CASSANRGRRYTEAFF	TRBJ1-1	-	TRBD1	TRBV5-6
TGTGCCAACAGTGCCAGCCCAACTAGCGGGAGCACAGATACGCAGTATTTT	CANSASPTSGSTDTQYF	TRBJ2-3	-	TRBD2	TRBV10-3
TGTGCCACCAGCGACCGGACAGTATACGAGCAGTACTTC	CATSDRTVYEQYF	TRBJ2-7	-	-	TRBV15
TGTGCCAGCAGCTTCCTACAGGGGGTTAACACCATATATTTT	CASSFLQGVNTIYF	TRBJ1-3	-	TRBD1	TRBV13
TGTGCCAGTAGGTCAGGGCAAGGCACTGAAGCTTTCTTT	CASRSGQGTEAFF	TRBJ1-1	-	-	TRBV19
TGTGCCAGTAGATATACAGGGGGCGCTTCTGGGGCCAACGTCCTGACTTTC	CASRYTGGASGANVLTF	TRBJ2-6	-	TRBD1	TRBV19
TGTGCCAGCAGTTACGTAACGGGGACAGGTGCATATGGCTACACCTTC	CASSYVTGTGAYGYTF	TRBJ1-2	many	TRBD1	TRBV6-6
TGTGCCACCAGCAGAAGACTAGCGGGAGGTCAATTCAATGAGCAGTTCTTC	CATSRRLAGGQFNEQFF	TRBJ2-1	-	TRBD2	TRBV15
TGTGCCAGCAGCCCCGGGACTAGCGGGGGTAATGAGCAGTTCTTC	CASSPGTSGGNEQFF	TRBJ2-1	once	TRBD2	TRBV4-2
TGTGCCAGCAGTTCCCGGGACAGGGGAGGAGATACGCAGTATTTT	CASSSRDRGGDTQYF	TRBJ2-3	few	TRBD1	TRBV6-5
TGTGCCAGCAGTGCCGAGGGGGCAGTCGGTTCACCCCTCCACTTT	CASSAEGAVGSPLHF	TRBJ1-6	-	TRBD1	TRBV2
TGTGCCAGCAGTGTCCTCCTAGCGGGGGGGCTGGAGCAGTACTTC	CASSVLLAGGLEQYF	TRBJ2-7	many	TRBD2	TRBV27
TGTGCCAGCAGCGTAGCCACAGGTGGCTCACCCCTCCACTTT	CASSVATGGSPLHF	TRBJ1-6	-	-	TRBV9
TGTGCCACCAGTGAGAGGGGTTACAATGAGCAGTTCTTC	CATSERGYNEQFF	TRBJ2-1	-	-	TRBV24-1
TGTGCCAGCAGCGTAGGGGGGGGGTACGAGGGCACAGATACGCAGTATTTT	CASSVGGGYEGTDTQYF	TRBJ2-3	-	TRBD2	TRBV9
TGTGCCACGACTCTGAACACTGAAGCTTTCTTT	CATTLNTEAFF	TRBJ1-1	many	-	TRBV10-3
TGCAGTGCTAGCGCAGGGGCTCACTATGGCTACACCTTC	CSASAGAHYGYTF	TRBJ1-2	-	-	TRBV20-1
TGCGCCAGCAGTGGTTCGGGGACTAATGAAAAACTGTTTTTT	CASSGSGTNEKLFF	TRBJ1-4	few	-	TRBV10-1
TGTGCCAGCAGTTTTCAGGACAGAGGAGAGACCCAGTACTTC	CASSFQDRGETQYF	TRBJ2-5	few	-	TRBV28
TGTGCCAGCAGCTCCCTGGACACCAGCTATGGCTACACCTTC	CASSSLDTSYGYTF	TRBJ1-2	-	-	TRBV7-6
TGTGCCAGCAGCTTGGGGGGTTTTGGCACTGAAGCTTTCTTT	CASSLGGFGTEAFF	TRBJ1-1	few	-	TRBV5-5
TGCGCCAGCAGCCAACAGGGTAGCAATCAGCCCCAGCATTTT	CASSQQGSNQPQHF	TRBJ1-5	-	-	TRBV4-1
TGTGCCAGCACCTGGGGACAGTACTACGAGCAGTACTTC	CASTWGQYYEQYF	TRBJ2-7	-	TRBD1	TRBV7-2
TGTGCCAGCAGCCAAGAAATGTCAGGGGGAAAACTGTTTTTT	CASSQEMSGGKLFF	TRBJ1-4	few	TRBD1	TRBV3-1
TGTGCCAGCAAGCCGATTGGACAGTCGGCGTATGGCTACACCTTC	CASKPIGQSAYGYTF	TRBJ1-2	-	-	TRBV6-1
TGTGCCAGCAGGTCGACTAGCGGGGGGCCAACCACAGATACGCAGTATTTT	CASRSTSGGPTTDTQYF	TRBJ2-3	once	TRBD2	TRBV14
TGTGCCGCCAGCAGCTCTGGGGACAGGGGCTACGAGCAGTACTTC	CAASSSGDRGYEQYF	TRBJ2-7	-	TRBD1	TRBV15
TGTGCCACCAGCAGCTCCAGGTCGGGCCAATACAATGAGCAGTTCTTC	CATSSSRSGQYNEQFF	TRBJ2-1	-	-	TRBV15
TGTGCCAGCAGCTTAAAAGATACGCAGTATTTT	CASSLKDTQYF	TRBJ2-3	few	-	TRBV7-9
TGTGCCACCAGCAGCTTGGGCGGGGGATATCCCCTCCTGGACTACGAGCAGTACTTC	CATSSLGGGYPLLDYEQYF	TRBJ2-7	-	TRBD2	TRBV15
TGTGCCAGCAGCCGGGAGGGCGTGGGGGACAATGAGCAGTTCTTC	CASSREGVGDNEQFF	TRBJ2-1	many	TRBD2	TRBV4-2
TGTGCCAGCAGCCCTGACTTGCAAGAGACCCAGTACTTC	CASSPDLQETQYF	TRBJ2-5	-	-	TRBV11-2
TGTGCCAGTAGTATGAGCAGCTCTGGGGCCAACGTCCTGACTTTC	CASSMSSSGANVLTF	TRBJ2-6	many	-	TRBV19
TGCGCCAGCAGCTTATGGACTAGCGGGGACTACGAGCAGTACTTC	CASSLWTSGDYEQYF	TRBJ2-7	many	TRBD2	TRBV5-1
TGTGCCAGTAGTACGCGCAGCCGCACCTACAATGAGCAGTTCTTC	CASSTRSRTYNEQFF	TRBJ2-1	many	-	TRBV19
TGTGCCAGCAGTCCGGACAGGGTACTCTATGGCTACACCTTC	CASSPDRVLYGYTF	TRBJ1-2	-	TRBD1	TRBV7-2
TGTGCCAGCAGCTCGGGACAGATCGGGGAAGCTTTCTTT	CASSSGQIGEAFF	TRBJ1-1	-	TRBD1	TRBV7-6
TGTGCCAGCAGCTTACCCACCGAGCGGGAGAAAGCTGAGCAGTTCTTC	CASSLPTEREKAEQFF	TRBJ2-1	-	TRBD2	TRBV11-2
TGTGCCACCAGCAGACCATTTCCGGGACAGGGGGGGGTTACTGAAGCTTTCTTT	CATSRPFPGQGGVTEAFF	TRBJ1-1	many	TRBD1	TRBV15
TGTGCCAGCAGCCCTCACAGGGGGCGAACCCTGAACACTGAAGCTTTCTTT	CASSPHRGRTLNTEAFF	TRBJ1-1	-	TRBD1	TRBV4-2
TGTGCCAGCAGGTCTACCCCGGGGGCCAACGTCCTGACTTTC	CASRSTPGANVLTF	TRBJ2-6	-	-	TRBV5-5
TGTGCCAGCAGTGAAACTGGACAGGGGTTGAATGAGCAGTTCTTC	CASSETGQGLNEQFF	TRBJ2-1	-	TRBD1	TRBV6-1
TGTGCCACCAGCAGAGACCGGGGGACGGGGGATGAAAAACTGTTTTTT	CATSRDRGTGDEKLFF	TRBJ1-4	-	-	TRBV15
TGTGCCAGCAGACTAGCGGGCTACGAGCAGTACTTC	CASRLAGYEQYF	TRBJ2-7	-	TRBD2	TRBV25-1
TGTGCCAGCAGTGAGGCCCAGGGACAGAACACTGAAGCTTTCTTT	CASSEAQGQNTEAFF	TRBJ1-1	-	-	TRBV25-1
TGTGCCAGCAGCAAATGGACTAGCGGGGGGGGTCGGCAGTTCTTC	CASSKWTSGGGRQFF	TRBJ2-1	-	TRBD2	TRBV4-2
TGTGCCAGTAGTCCCGCGGGAATTCAGCCCCAGCATTTT	CASSPAGIQPQHF	TRBJ1-5	few	-	TRBV19
TGCAGTGCTAGGCAGGGTGAGGGCTCACCCCTCCACTTT	CSARQGEGSPLHF	TRBJ1-6	few	-	TRBV20-1
TGTGCCAGCAGCCCACGGGGGTTCGGGGAGCTGTTTTTT	CASSPRGFGELFF	TRBJ2-2	many	-	TRBV7-3
TGTGCCATCAGTGAGAGGGAAAGTTCACCCCTCCACTTT	CAISERESSPLHF	TRBJ1-6	-	-	TRBV10-3
TGTGCCAGCAGCTCCGGTAGCAAAACAGATACGCAGTATTTT	CASSSGSKTDTQYF	TRBJ2-3	many	-	TRBV7-3
TGCAGTGCTAGAACCGTAAGCAATGAGCAGTTCTTC	CSARTVSNEQFF	TRBJ2-1	-	-	TRBV20-1
TGCGCCAGCAGCTTACAGGGACTACTCTACGAGCAGTACTTC	CASSLQGLLYEQYF	TRBJ2-7	-	-	TRBV5-1